Listed here is a single TCR beta chain. The data belong to a study of blood T cell repertoires in COVID-19. V was pared by 7 bases and J by 7 bases, with 19 bases between. Looked up from germline, CDR1 is LNHDA and CDR2 is SQIVND (reference sequence). This CDR3 comprises 14 residues. Profiled with immunoSEQ multiplex PCR; TCRdb holds only in-frame clones, not every one. The table records hundreds of thousands of clones, roughly four fifths of them present only once. The receptor was derived from a middle-aged man who had been exposed to COVID-19. The gene calls are TRBV19 and TRBJ1-1; a possible D gene is TRBD1 (6 bases). Sequencing used PBMCs or T cells enriched from blood (not recorded which). CDR3 protein: CASTNRDKLYEAFF. The CDR3 nucleotides are TGTGCCAGTACCAACCGGGACAAATTATATGAAGCTTTCTTT.